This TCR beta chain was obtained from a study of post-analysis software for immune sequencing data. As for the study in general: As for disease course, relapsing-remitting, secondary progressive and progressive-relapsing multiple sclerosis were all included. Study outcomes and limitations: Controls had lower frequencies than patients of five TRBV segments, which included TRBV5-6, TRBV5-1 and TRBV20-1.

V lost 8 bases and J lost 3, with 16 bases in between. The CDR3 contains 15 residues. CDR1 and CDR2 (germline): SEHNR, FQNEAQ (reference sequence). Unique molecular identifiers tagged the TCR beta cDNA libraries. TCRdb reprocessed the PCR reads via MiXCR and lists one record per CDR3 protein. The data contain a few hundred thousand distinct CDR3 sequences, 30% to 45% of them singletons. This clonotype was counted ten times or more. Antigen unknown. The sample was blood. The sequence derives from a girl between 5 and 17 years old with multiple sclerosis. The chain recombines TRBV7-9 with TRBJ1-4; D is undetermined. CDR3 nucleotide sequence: TGTGCCAGCGCCCTTTCCTCGACGTCTAATGAAAAACTGTTTTTT. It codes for CASALSSTSNEKLFF.